This TCR beta chain was observed in a study of cytomegalovirus exposure and HLA in healthy donors. Germline V gene data show CDR1 as SGDLS and CDR2 as YYNGEE. The CDR3 totals 18 residues. Trimming left V 2 bases short and J 0 bases short, with 15 bases between. PCR primers comprised 60 Vbeta and 13 Jbeta primers. TCRdb keeps only in-frame clones here, not all; method: immunoSEQ multiplex PCR. The table includes more than 90,000 clones, roughly 76% detected once. This clonotype was obtained from a human donor in good health. The rearrangement uses TRBV9 and TRBJ2-6; D gene ambiguous. Sequenced material: PBMCs. The DNA for the CDR3 is TGTGCCAGCAGCGTTCGACTCGCTAACCCCTCTGGGGCCAACGTCCTGACTTTC. Translating it yields CASSVRLANPSGANVLTF.